This TCR beta chain came from a study of blood T cell repertoires in COVID-19. Per the authors' pipeline: Scientists estimated how many nucleated cells there were by amplifying reference gene primers. The method was immunoSEQ multiplex PCR; TCRdb's version includes in-frame clones alone and lacks a portion of them. V, J and clone size reflect that table, while D and trimming were determined from the DNA. Among about 310,000 clones listed, 85% were seen once. The receptor was derived from a woman aged 25 to 45 who had been exposed to COVID-19. The sequenced sample consisted of PBMCs or T cells enriched from blood (not recorded which).

CDR3 DNA sequence: TGTGCCAGTAGTACGACAGGGGGAGGGCAGCCCCAGCATTTT. Translating it yields CASSTTGGGQPQHF. This chain uses TRBV19 with TRBJ1-5; 9 nucleotides match TRBD1. Germline CDR1 LNHDA, CDR2 SQIVND (reference sequence). V was clipped by 4 bases and J by 7 bases; unmatched bases: 5. CDR3 length equals 14 residues.